What follows are 15 T cell receptor beta chains derived from one specimen sequenced in a study of PD-L1 blockade in urothelial cancer. Repertoires were generated with immunoSEQ multiplex PCR, while TCRdb's copy carries only in-frame clones and drops some. The sample shows some 50,000 clones, 70% to 90% of them seen only once. Here the sequenced sample was PBMCs, taken around atezolizumab (anti-PD-L1) treatment. These receptors all stem from a man older than 75 with urothelial cancer.

The table lists this clone with a few counts. This chain links TRBV6-6 with TRBJ2-7, with TRBD2 identical over 10 bases. The germline V gene has CDR1 MNHNY and CDR2 SVGAGI (reference sequence). The CDR3 covers 14 residues. After removal of 6 bases from V and 5 bases from J, the junction contained 7 bases not matched to a gene. CDR3 sequence reads: CASSSSGSSHEQYF. CDR3 nucleotides: TGTGCCAGCAGCTCTAGCGGGAGTAGCCACGAGCAGTACTTC.

This clone appeared a few times. The gene calls are TRBV30 and TRBJ1-1; no firm D call. V lost 2 bases, J lost 5 bases, and 15 bases lay in between. This CDR3 spans 14 amino acids. CDR1 GTSNPN and CDR2 SVGIG come from the germline V gene (reference sequence). CDR3 amino acids: CAWSFGDRGTEAFF. CDR3 nucleotides: TGTGCCTGGAGTTTTGGGGATAGAGGGACTGAAGCTTTCTTT.

V is TRBV29-1 and J is TRBJ2-7; a weak D match, TRBD2 (5 bases). Germline V CDR1 and CDR2: SQVTM, ANQGSEA. V dropped 7 bases and J dropped 6 bases, with 10 bases sitting between them. The length of the CDR3 is 10 residues. The CDR3 nucleotides read TGCAGCGCACGGACTCGCGAGCAGTACTTC. As protein: CSARTREQYF.

CDR3 sequence: CASSSGLAGEQYF. CDR3 nucleotides: TGTGCCAGCAGCTCGGGACTAGCGGGAGAGCAGTACTTC. This chain uses TRBV7-7 with TRBJ2-7; 13 nucleotides line up with TRBD2. The CDR3 contains 13 residues. Trimming cost V 4 bases and J 7 bases; bases outside gene matches: 1. From germline, CDR1 is SSHAT and CDR2 FNYEAQ (reference sequence).

This sequence joins TRBV7-2 and TRBJ1-1; 7 bases match TRBD1. Germline values: CDR1 SGHTA, CDR2 FQGNSA. The CDR3 is made up of 15 amino acids. V dropped 1 base and J dropped 3; count of bases not matched to a gene: 5. CDR3 sequence (DNA): TGTGCCAGCAGCTTAGTCCCGGGACAGTACACTGAAGCTTTCTTT. It encodes CASSLVPGQYTEAFF.

J is TRBJ2-5 and V is TRBV6-6; D may be TRBD2 (5 bases). Germline CDR1 MNHNY, CDR2 SVGAGI (reference sequence). CDR3 length: 13 amino acids. V shed 4 bases and J shed 5 bases, with 11 bases lying between them. The CDR3 is CASSSHGVETQYF. CDR3 DNA sequence: TGTGCCAGCAGTTCCCACGGGGTCGAGACCCAGTACTTC.

The rearrangement links TRBV6-1 to TRBJ1-5; D is perhaps TRBD1 (5 bases). Germline V gives CDR1 MNHNS, CDR2 SASEGT. V lost 2 bases and J 0 bases, leaving 14 bases between the germline ends. The CDR3 runs to 17 residues. CDR3 DNA sequence: TGTGCCAGCAGTGAATCCCCGGGGGGGTATAGCAATCAGCCCCAGCATTTT. It codes for CASSESPGGYSNQPQHF.

The chain is built from TRBV30 and TRBJ2-3; tentatively, D is TRBD2 (5 bases). The CDR3 has 13 amino acids. The ends were cut back, 4 bases at V and 6 bases at J, with 14 bases in the middle. The germline V gene encodes CDR1 GTSNPN and CDR2 SVGIG (reference sequence). This CDR3 reads CAWKARGRDTQYF. The CDR3 DNA follows: TGTGCCTGGAAAGCCCGGGGTCGGGATACGCAGTATTTT.

The J gene is TRBJ2-7, the V gene TRBV6-5; TRBD1 aligns across 9 bases. Germline trimming cut 2 bases from V and 0 bases from J; bases unmatched to any gene: 5. Per germline, CDR1 MNHEY and CDR2 SVGAGI. The CDR3 loop spans 16 amino acids. CDR3 amino acids: CASSYAGTGSSYEQYF. The DNA for the CDR3 is TGTGCCAGCAGTTACGCCGGGACAGGGAGCTCCTACGAGCAGTACTTC.

This chain uses TRBV30 with TRBJ1-1, with TRBD1 identical over 9 bases. Trimming cost V 0 bases and J 12 bases; bases outside gene matches: 8. CDR1 is GTSNPN and CDR2 is SVGIG in the germline V gene (reference sequence). The CDR3 spans 13 residues. The CDR3 is CAWSVKDRGSPFF. The DNA of the CDR3 is TGTGCCTGGAGTGTAAAGGACAGGGGTTCCCCTTTCTTT.

The chain carries TRBV2 and TRBJ2-3; D might be TRBD2 (6 bases). The germline V gene encodes CDR1 SNHLY and CDR2 FYNNEI. The CDR3 totals 12 residues. V lost 6 bases and J lost 4, with 8 bases in between. The CDR3 loop reads CASSGSSDTQYF. CDR3 nucleotide sequence: TGTGCCAGCAGCGGGAGTTCAGATACGCAGTATTTT.

The CDR3 DNA reads as TGTGCCAGCCTCTCCCAGGGGGCCGGGGAGCTGTTTTTT. Residues: CASLSQGAGELFF. The chain has TRBV2 and TRBJ2-2; 7 bases align to TRBD1. Germline trimming cut 8 bases from V and 6 bases from J; bases unmatched to any gene: 6. The CDR3 is 13 residues long. Germline CDR1 reads SNHLY; CDR2 reads FYNNEI.

The rearrangement uses TRBV7-8 and TRBJ1-2; a weak D match, TRBD1 (6 bases). The CDR3 length is 14 residues. Trimming shortened V by 5 bases and J by 4 bases, and 14 bases separated the two germline ends. The germline CDR1 and CDR2 sequences are SGHVS and FQNEAQ. The CDR3 DNA reads as TGTGCCAGCAGCACCACAGGGTCACTCTATGGCTACACCTTC. Protein product: CASSTTGSLYGYTF.

The chain combines TRBV19 with TRBJ1-2, with 9 bases aligning to TRBD1. The CDR3 contains 12 residues. Per the germline V gene, CDR1 is LNHDA and CDR2 is SQIVND (reference sequence). With 8 bases clipped from V and 6 bases from J, the junction kept 4 bases outside the gene matches. The CDR3 DNA reads as TGTGCCAGTTTGGACAGGGGCCATGGCTACACCTTC. The encoded protein is CASLDRGHGYTF. Based on the CDR3 plus reference TRBV19 and TRBJ1-2, the full variable domain is DGGITQSPKYLFRKEGQNVTLSCEQNLNHDAMYWYRQDPGQGLRLIYYSQIVNDFQKGDIAEGYSVSREKKESFPLTVTSAQKNPTAFYLCASLDRGHGYTFGSGTRLTVV.

V is TRBV6-6 and J is TRBJ1-3; possible D gene TRBD1, 6 bases. Between the trimmed V and J ends, which lost 6 bases and 1 base, there was a span of 16 bases. Germline assignment: CDR1 MNHNY and CDR2 SVGAGI (reference sequence). This CDR3 has 16 amino acids. The CDR3 reads CASSGPGTPSGNTIYF. The CDR3 region has the DNA TGTGCCAGCAGCGGACCCGGGACACCGTCTGGAAACACCATATATTTT.